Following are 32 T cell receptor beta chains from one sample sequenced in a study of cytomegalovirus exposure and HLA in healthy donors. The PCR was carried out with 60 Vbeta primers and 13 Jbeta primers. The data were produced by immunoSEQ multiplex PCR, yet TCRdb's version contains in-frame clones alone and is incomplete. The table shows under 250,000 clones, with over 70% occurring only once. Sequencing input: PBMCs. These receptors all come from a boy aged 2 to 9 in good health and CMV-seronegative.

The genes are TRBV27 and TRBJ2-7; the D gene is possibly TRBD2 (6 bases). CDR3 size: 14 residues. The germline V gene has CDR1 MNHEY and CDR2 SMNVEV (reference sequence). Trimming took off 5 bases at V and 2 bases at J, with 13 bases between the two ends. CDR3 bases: TGTGCCAGCAGTCCCGGGGGACTTCCCTACGAGCAGTACTTC. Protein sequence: CASSPGGLPYEQYF.

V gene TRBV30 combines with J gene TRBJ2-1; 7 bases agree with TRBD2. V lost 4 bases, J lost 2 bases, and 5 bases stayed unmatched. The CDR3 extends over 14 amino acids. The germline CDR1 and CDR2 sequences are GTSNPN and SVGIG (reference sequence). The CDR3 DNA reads TGTGCCTGGAACGTGGGGGGGACCTACAATGAGCAGTTCTTC. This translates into CAWNVGGTYNEQFF. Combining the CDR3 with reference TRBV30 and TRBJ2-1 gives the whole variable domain SQTIHQWPATLVQPVGSPLSLECTVEGTSNPNLYWYRQAAGRGLQLLFYSVGIGQISSEVPQNLSASRPQDRQFILSSKKLLLSDSGFYLCAWNVGGTYNEQFFGPGTRLTVL.

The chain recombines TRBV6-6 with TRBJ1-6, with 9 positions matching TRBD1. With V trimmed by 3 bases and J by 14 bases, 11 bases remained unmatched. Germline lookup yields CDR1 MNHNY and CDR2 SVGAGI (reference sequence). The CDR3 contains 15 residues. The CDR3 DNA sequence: TGTGCCAGCAGTTATCGACAGGGGGAAGGATTTACCCTCCACTTT. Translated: CASSYRQGEGFTLHF.

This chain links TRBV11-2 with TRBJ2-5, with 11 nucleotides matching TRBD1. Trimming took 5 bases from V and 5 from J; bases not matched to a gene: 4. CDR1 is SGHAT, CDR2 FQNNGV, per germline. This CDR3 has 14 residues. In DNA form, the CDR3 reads TGTGCCAGCAGCCACGGGACAGGGGGGGAGACCCAGTACTTC. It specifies CASSHGTGGETQYF.

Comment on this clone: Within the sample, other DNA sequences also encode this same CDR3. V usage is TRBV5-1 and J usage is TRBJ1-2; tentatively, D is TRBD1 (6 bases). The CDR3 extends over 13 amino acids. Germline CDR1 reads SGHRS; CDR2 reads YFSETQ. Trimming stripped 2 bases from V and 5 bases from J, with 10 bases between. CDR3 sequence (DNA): TGCGCCAGCAGCTTTTCAGGGGATTATGGCTACACCTTC. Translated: CASSFSGDYGYTF.

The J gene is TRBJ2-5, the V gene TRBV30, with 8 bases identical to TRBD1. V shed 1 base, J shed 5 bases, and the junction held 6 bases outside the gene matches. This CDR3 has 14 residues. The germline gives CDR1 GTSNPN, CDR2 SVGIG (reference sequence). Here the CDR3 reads CAWSARQGWETQYF. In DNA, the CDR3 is TGTGCCTGGAGTGCCCGACAGGGGTGGGAGACCCAGTACTTC. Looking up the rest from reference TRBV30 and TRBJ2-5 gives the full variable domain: SQTIHQWPATLVQPVGSPLSLECTVEGTSNPNLYWYRQAAGRGLQLLFYSVGIGQISSEVPQNLSASRPQDRQFILSSKKLLLSDSGFYLCAWSARQGWETQYFGPGTRLLVL.

Written as DNA, the CDR3 is TGCGCCAGCAGCCCGGGACTAGCGGAATCCTACGAGCAGTACTTC. Translation: CASSPGLAESYEQYF. This chain links TRBV4-1 with TRBJ2-7; 11 nucleotides match TRBD2. CDR3 length: 15 residues. V dropped 4 bases and J dropped 1; count of bases not matched to a gene: 3. Germline CDR1 MGHRA, CDR2 YSYEKL.

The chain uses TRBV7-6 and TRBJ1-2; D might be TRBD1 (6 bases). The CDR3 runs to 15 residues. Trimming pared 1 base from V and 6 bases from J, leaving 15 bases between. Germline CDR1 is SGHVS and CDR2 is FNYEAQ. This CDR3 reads CASSLGARGTDGYTF. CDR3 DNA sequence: TGTGCCAGCAGCTTAGGGGCCAGGGGAACGGATGGCTACACCTTC.

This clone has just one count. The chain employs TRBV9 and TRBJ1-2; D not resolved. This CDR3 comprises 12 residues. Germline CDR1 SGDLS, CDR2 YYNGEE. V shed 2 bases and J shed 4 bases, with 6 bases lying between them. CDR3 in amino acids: CASSVMAYGYTF. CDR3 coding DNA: TGTGCCAGCAGCGTGATGGCCTATGGCTACACCTTC.

The CDR3 DNA sequence: TGTGCCAGCGCATTACAGGGCCTTAGCAATCAGCCCCAGCATTTT. Residues: CASALQGLSNQPQHF. V usage is TRBV6-1 and J usage is TRBJ1-5, with a tentative D call TRBD1 (6 bases). CDR3 length: 15 residues. CDR1 is MNHNS and CDR2 is SASEGT in the germline V gene. V lost 8 bases and J 0 bases, leaving 14 bases between the germline ends.

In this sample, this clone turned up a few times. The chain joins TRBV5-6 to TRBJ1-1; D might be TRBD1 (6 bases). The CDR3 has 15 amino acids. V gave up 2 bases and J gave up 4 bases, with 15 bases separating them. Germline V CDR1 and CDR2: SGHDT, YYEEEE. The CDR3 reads CASSFLTGFGTEAFF. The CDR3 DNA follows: TGTGCCAGCAGCTTCCTAACAGGGTTCGGCACTGAAGCTTTCTTT. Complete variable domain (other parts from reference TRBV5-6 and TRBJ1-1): DAGVTQSPTHLIKTRGQQVTLRCSPKSGHDTVSWYQQALGQGPQFIFQYYEEEERQRGNFPDRFSGHQFPNYSSELNVNALLLGDSALYLCASSFLTGFGTEAFFGQGTRLTVV.

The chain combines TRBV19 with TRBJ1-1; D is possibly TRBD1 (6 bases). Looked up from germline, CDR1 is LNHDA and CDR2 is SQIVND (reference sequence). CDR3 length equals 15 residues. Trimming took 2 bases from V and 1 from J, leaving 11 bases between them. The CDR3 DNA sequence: TGTGCCAGTAGTATACCTGGGGGCAGGAACACTGAAGCTTTCTTT. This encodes CASSIPGGRNTEAFF.

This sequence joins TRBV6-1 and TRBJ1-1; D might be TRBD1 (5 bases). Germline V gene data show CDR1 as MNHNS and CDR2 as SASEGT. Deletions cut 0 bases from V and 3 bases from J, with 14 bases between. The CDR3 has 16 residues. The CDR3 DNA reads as TGTGCCAGCAGTGAAGCGCGGCGGGGCCGCTACACTGAAGCTTTCTTT. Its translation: CASSEARRGRYTEAFF.

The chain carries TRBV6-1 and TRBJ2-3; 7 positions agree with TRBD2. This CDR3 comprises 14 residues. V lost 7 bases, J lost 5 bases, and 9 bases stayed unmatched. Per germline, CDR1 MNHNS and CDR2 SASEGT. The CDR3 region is CASTLGGGQDTQYF. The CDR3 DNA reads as TGTGCCAGCACTCTCGGGGGAGGGCAAGATACGCAGTATTTT.

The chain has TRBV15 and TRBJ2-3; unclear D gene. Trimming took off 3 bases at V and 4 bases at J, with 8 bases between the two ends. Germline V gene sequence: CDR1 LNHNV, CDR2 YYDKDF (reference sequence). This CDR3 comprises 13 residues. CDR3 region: CATSSIYPDTQYF. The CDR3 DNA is TGTGCCACCAGCAGTATCTACCCAGATACGCAGTATTTT.

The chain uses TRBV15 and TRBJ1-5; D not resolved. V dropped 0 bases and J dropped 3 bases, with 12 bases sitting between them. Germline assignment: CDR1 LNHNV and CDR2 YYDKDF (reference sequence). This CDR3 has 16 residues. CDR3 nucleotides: TGTGCCACCAGCAGAGATTTAGCGATCCCCAATCAGCCCCAGCATTTT. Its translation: CATSRDLAIPNQPQHF.

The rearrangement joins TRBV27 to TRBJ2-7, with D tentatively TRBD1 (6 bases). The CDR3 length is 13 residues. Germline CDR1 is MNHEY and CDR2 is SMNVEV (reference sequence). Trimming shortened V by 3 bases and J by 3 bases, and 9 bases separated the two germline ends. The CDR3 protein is CASSFGQIYEQYF. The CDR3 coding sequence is TGTGCCAGCAGTTTTGGACAGATCTACGAGCAGTACTTC.

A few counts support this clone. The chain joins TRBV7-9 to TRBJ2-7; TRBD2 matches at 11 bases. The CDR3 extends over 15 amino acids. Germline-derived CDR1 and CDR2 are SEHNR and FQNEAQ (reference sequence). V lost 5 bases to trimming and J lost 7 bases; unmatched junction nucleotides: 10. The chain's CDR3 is CASSSRLAGMGEQYF. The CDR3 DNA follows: TGTGCCAGCAGCAGCCGACTAGCGGGGATGGGGGAGCAGTACTTC.

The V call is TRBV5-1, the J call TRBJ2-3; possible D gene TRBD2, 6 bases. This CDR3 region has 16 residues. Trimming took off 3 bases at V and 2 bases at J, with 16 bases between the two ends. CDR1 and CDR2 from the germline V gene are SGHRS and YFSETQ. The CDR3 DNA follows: TGCGCCAGCAGCTCCGGGAGTCGGGCCCTCACAGATACGCAGTATTTT. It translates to CASSSGSRALTDTQYF. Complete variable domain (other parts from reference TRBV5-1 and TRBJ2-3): KAGVTQTPRYLIKTRGQQVTLSCSPISGHRSVSWYQQTPGQGLQFLFEYFSETQRNKGNFPGRFSGRQFSNSRSEMNVSTLELGDSALYLCASSSGSRALTDTQYFGPGTRLTVL.

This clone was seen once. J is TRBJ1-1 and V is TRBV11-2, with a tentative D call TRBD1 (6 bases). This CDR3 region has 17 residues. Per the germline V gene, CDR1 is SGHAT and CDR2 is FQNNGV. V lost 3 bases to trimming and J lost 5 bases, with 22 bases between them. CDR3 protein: CASSFRQGLIRGTEAFF. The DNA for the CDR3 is TGTGCCAGCAGCTTCCGTCAGGGGCTGATAAGAGGGACTGAAGCTTTCTTT.

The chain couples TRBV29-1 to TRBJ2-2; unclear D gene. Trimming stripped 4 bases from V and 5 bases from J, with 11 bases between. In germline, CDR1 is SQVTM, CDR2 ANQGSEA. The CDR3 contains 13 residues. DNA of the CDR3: TGCAGCGTTGTGTGGCACCTTACCGGGGAGCTGTTTTTT. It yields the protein CSVVWHLTGELFF.

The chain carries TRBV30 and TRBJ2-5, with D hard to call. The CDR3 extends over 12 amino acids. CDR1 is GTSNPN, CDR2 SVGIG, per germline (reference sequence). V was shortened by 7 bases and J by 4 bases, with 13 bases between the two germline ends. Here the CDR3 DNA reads TGTGCCTCACAGATGGAAACAGAGACCCAGTACTTC. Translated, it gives CASQMETETQYF.

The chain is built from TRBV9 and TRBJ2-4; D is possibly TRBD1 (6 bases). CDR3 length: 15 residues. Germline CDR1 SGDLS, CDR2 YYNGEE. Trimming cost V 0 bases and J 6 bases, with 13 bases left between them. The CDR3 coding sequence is TGTGCCAGCAGCGTAGCTACAGGGAGTGGAAACATTCAGTACTTC. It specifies CASSVATGSGNIQYF.

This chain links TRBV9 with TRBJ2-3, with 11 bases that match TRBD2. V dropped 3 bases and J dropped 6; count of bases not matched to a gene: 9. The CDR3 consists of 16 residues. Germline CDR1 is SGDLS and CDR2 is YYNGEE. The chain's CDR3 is CASSGFLAGGGDTQYF. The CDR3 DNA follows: TGTGCCAGCAGCGGCTTTCTAGCGGGGGGTGGTGATACGCAGTATTTT.

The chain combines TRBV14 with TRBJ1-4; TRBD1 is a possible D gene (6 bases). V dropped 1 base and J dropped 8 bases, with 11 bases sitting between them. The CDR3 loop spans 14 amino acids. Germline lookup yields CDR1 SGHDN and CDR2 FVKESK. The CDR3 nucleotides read TGTGCCAGCAGCCAAGTCTGGGGGCGAGAAAAACTGTTTTTT. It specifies CASSQVWGREKLFF.

This CDR3 is CASSFGDRGYSPLHF. The CDR3 DNA reads TGCGCCAGCAGCTTTGGGGACAGGGGTTATTCACCCCTCCACTTT. The V gene is TRBV5-1, the J gene TRBJ1-6; 10 bases line up with TRBD1. There are 15 residues in the CDR3. Trimming at V came to 2 bases and at J to 8 bases, leaving 4 bases not matched to a gene. The germline V gene encodes CDR1 SGHRS and CDR2 YFSETQ.

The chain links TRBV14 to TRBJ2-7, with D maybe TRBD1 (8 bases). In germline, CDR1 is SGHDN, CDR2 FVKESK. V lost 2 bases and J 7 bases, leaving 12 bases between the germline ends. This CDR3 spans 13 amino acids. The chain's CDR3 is CASSQTGGGEQYF. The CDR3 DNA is TGTGCCAGCAGCCAAACAGGGGGGGGTGAGCAGTACTTC.

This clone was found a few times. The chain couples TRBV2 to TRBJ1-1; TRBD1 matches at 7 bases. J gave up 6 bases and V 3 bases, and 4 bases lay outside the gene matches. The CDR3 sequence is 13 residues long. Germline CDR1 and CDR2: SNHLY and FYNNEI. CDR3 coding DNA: TGTGCCAGCAGTGAGACAGGGTTAGCTGAAGCTTTCTTT. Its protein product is CASSETGLAEAFF.

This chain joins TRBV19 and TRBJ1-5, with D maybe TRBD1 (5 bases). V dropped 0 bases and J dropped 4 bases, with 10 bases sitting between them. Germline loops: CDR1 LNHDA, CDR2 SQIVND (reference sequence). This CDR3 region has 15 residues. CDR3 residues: CASSIDGAGNQPQHF. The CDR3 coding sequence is TGTGCCAGTAGTATAGATGGGGCAGGGAATCAGCCCCAGCATTTT.

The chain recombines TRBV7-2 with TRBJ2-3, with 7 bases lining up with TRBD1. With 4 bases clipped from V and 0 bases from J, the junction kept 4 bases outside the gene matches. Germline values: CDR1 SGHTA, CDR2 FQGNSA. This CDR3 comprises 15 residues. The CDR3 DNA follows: TGTGCCAGCAGCTCAGACAGGGTTAGCACAGATACGCAGTATTTT. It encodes CASSSDRVSTDTQYF.

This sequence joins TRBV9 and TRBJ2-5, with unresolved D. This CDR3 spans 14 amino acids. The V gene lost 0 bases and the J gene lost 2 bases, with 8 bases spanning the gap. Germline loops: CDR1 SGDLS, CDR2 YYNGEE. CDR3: CASSVASTQETQYF. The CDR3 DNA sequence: TGTGCCAGCAGCGTAGCCTCGACACAAGAGACCCAGTACTTC.

The CDR3 sequence is CASSTLRGQGAPNEQFF. The CDR3 DNA reads TGTGCCAGTAGTACCCTCCGGGGACAGGGGGCCCCCAATGAGCAGTTCTTC. This rearrangement joins TRBV19 to TRBJ2-1; 12 bases map to TRBD1. Germline CDR1 reads LNHDA; CDR2 reads SQIVND (reference sequence). J lost 6 bases, V lost 4 bases, and 10 bases had no gene match. The CDR3 is 17 residues long.